This T cell receptor (beta chain) was sequenced in a study of blood T cell repertoires in COVID-19. The overall study: Italy, Spain and the United States were the sources of the convalescent and acute COVID-19 samples.

The CDR3 contains 13 residues. Germline V gene data show CDR1 as SEHNR and CDR2 as FQNEAQ (reference sequence). After removal of 3 bases from V and 4 bases from J, the junction contained 1 base not matched to a gene. To note about this clone: The identical CDR3 is also encoded by other nucleotide sequences in the sample.

Using immunoSEQ multiplex PCR, the repertoire was profiled, and TCRdb retains in-frame clones only, with some absent. The sample yields about 66,000 clones, about nine tenths seen once. J is TRBJ2-3 and V is TRBV7-9; TRBD1 agrees at 7 bases. The sample consisted of peripheral blood. This receptor was obtained from a man aged 60 to 75 with acute or convalescent COVID-19. The CDR3 nucleotides read TGTGCCAGCAGCTTCGACAGGGCAGATACGCAGTATTTT. Its translation: CASSFDRADTQYF.